The text below deals with one T cell receptor (beta chain). This record comes from a study of blood T cell repertoires in COVID-19. About the research overall: Researchers got acute and convalescent COVID-19 samples from the United States, Italy and Spain.

Original methodology: Using reference gene primer amplification, nucleated cell counts were estimated. The repertoire was sequenced with immunoSEQ multiplex PCR; TCRdb's copy has only in-frame clones and lacks some. V, J and clone size are taken as reported in that table, and D and trimming were inferred from the DNA itself. The sample has under 300,000 clones, 65% to 80% seen once. Germline V gene lookup returns CDR1 MGHDK and CDR2 SYGVNS. The CDR3 runs to 14 residues. Trimming cost V 6 bases and J 4 bases; bases outside gene matches: 4. This TCR was recovered from a woman between 35 and 50 years old with active or convalescent COVID-19. The chain links TRBV25-1 to TRBJ1-2, with TRBD1 identical over 11 bases. The sequenced sample consisted of peripheral blood. CDR3 region: CASRTGTGGYGYTF. CDR3 bases: TGTGCCAGCAGGACCGGGACAGGGGGCTATGGCTACACCTTC.